This T cell receptor beta chain was found in a study of cytomegalovirus exposure and HLA in healthy donors. Broader study findings: Cytomegalovirus-associated status was assigned to roughly 160 TCR beta chains. V- and J-gene trimming in TCR beta was tied to a missense DCLRE1C variant by an analysis performed later. An analysis that was carried out later associated fewer than 20,000 TCR beta sequences with HLA alleles at 0.05 false discovery rate.

A note on this clone: Its antigen remains unknown.

The PCR employed 60 Vbeta primers together with 13 Jbeta primers. TCRdb's copy holds only in-frame clones and misses some; the assay was immunoSEQ multiplex PCR. In the table there are roughly 100,000 clones, 76% of which are singletons. The sequencing input was PBMCs. The source is a man in his forties in good health and CMV-seropositive.

In DNA form, the CDR3 reads TGTGCCAGTAATATCGACAGTGCTGGGCCCCAGCATTTT. This sequence encodes CASNIDSAGPQHF. V is TRBV19 and J is TRBJ1-5; tentative D call: TRBD1 (5 bases). The CDR3 loop spans 13 amino acids. The germline V gene encodes CDR1 LNHDA and CDR2 SQIVND (reference sequence). Trimming pared 7 bases from V and 9 bases from J, leaving 16 bases between.